This TCR beta chain was sequenced for a study of cytomegalovirus exposure and HLA in healthy donors. Study-wide findings and caveats: Reports described diagnosis of cytomegalovirus status by the classifier as highly specific and sensitive.

This CDR3 comprises 15 residues. Germline loops: CDR1 SGHRS, CDR2 YFSETQ. The ends lost 0 bases at V and 10 bases at J; junction bases unmatched: 6. In the PCR, 60 Vbeta and 13 Jbeta primers were used. Profiled with immunoSEQ multiplex PCR; TCRdb holds only in-frame clones, not every one. The data show approximately 97,000 clones, less than 85% seen once. Concerning this clone itself: Its antigen is undetermined.

The genes are TRBV5-1 and TRBJ1-6; TRBD1 agrees at 8 bases. The clonotype was recovered from a middle-aged man in good health and CMV-seronegative. The sequenced sample was PBMCs. The CDR3 region is CASSLAGQGLSPLHF. As DNA, the CDR3 is TGCGCCAGCAGCTTGGCAGGACAGGGTCTCTCACCCCTCCACTTT.